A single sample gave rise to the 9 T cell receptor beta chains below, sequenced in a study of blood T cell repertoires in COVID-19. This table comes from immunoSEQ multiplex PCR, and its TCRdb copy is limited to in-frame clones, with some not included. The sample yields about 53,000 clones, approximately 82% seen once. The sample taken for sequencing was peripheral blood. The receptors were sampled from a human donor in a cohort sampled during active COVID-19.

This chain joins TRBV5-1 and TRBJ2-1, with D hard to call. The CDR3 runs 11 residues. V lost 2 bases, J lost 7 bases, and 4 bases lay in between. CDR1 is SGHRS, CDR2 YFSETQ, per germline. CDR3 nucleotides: TGCGCCAGCAGCTTCATGAATGAGCAGTTCTTC. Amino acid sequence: CASSFMNEQFF.

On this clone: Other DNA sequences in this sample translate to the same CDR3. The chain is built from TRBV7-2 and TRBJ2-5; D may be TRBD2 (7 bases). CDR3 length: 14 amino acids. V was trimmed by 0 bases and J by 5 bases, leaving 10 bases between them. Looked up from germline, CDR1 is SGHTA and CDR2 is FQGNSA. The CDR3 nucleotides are TGTGCCAGCAGCTTAGCGGGGGGGCAGGAGACCCAGTACTTC. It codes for CASSLAGGQETQYF. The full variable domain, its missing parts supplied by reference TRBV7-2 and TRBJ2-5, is GAGVSQSPSNKVTEKGKDVELRCDPISGHTALYWYRQSLGQGLEFLIYFQGNSAPDKSGLPSDRFSAERTGGSVSTLTIQRTQQEDSAVYLCASSLAGGQETQYFGPGTRLLVL.

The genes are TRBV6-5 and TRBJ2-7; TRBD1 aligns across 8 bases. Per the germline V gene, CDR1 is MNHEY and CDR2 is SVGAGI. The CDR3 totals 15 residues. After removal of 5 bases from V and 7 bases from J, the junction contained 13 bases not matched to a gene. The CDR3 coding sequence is TGTGCCAGCAGTCCGGTCAGGGGGCGAAGTGGAGAGCAGTACTTC. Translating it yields CASSPVRGRSGEQYF.

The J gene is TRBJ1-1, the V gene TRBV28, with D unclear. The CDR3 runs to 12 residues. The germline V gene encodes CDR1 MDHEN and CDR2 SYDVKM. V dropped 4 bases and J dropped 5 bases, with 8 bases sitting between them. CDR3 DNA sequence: TGTGCCAGCAGTTCGATGAGAACTGAAGCTTTCTTT. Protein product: CASSSMRTEAFF.

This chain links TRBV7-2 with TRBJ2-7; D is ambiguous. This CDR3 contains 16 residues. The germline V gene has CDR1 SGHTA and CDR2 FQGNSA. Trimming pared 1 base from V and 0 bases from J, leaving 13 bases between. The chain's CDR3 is CASSLVRSSSSYEQYF. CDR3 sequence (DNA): TGTGCCAGCAGCTTAGTCCGGAGCTCGAGCTCCTACGAGCAGTACTTC. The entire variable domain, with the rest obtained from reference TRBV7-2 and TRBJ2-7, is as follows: GAGVSQSPSNKVTEKGKDVELRCDPISGHTALYWYRQSLGQGLEFLIYFQGNSAPDKSGLPSDRFSAERTGGSVSTLTIQRTQQEDSAVYLCASSLVRSSSSYEQYFGPGTRLTVT.

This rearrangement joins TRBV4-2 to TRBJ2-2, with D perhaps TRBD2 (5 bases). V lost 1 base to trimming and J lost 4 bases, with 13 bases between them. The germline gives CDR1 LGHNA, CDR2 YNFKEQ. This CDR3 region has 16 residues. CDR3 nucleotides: TGTGCCAGCAGCCAAGTGAACGGGATAGGCACCGGGGAGCTGTTTTTT. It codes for CASSQVNGIGTGELFF.

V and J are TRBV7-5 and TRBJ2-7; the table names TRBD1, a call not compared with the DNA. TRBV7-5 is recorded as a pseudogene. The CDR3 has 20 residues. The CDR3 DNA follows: TGTGCCAGAAGCCCGGACAGGGGGCGCAGACAGCCTAGCGCCTCCTACGAGCAGTACTTC. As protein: CARSPDRGRRQPSASYEQYF.

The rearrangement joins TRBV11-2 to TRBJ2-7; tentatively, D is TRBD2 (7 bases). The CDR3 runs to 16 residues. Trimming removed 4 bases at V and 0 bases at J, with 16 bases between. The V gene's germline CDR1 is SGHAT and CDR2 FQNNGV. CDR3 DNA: TGTGCCAGCAGCTCCTTGAGGGGGGGTCGCTCCTACGAGCAGTACTTC. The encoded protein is CASSSLRGGRSYEQYF.

The CDR3 DNA reads as TGTGCCAGCAGCCCCGGACAGGGTACTAATGAAAAACTGTTTTTT. This encodes CASSPGQGTNEKLFF. The gene calls are TRBV7-9 and TRBJ1-4; 8 bases are a match to TRBD1. With V trimmed by 5 bases and J by 2 bases, 4 bases remained unmatched. Per germline, CDR1 SEHNR and CDR2 FQNEAQ (reference sequence). This CDR3 comprises 15 residues.